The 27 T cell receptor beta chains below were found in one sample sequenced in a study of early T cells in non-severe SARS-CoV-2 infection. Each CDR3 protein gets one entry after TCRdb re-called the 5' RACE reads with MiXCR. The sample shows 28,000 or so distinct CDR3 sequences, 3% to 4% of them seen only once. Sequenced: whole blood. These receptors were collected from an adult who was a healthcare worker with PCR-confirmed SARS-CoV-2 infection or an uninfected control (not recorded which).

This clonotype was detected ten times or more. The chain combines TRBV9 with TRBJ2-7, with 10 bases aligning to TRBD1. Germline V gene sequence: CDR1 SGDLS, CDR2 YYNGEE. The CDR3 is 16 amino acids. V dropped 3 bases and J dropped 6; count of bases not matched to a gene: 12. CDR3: CASSGGPGTGESEQYF. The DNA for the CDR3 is TGTGCCAGCAGCGGGGGTCCCGGGACAGGGGAGAGCGAGCAGTACTTC.

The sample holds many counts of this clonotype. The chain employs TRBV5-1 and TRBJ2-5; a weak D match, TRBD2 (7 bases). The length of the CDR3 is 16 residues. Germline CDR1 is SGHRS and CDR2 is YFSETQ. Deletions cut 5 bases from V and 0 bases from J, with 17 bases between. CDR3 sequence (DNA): TGCGCCAGCAGTTCGCGGCGGGGGCCCTACCAAGAGACCCAGTACTTC. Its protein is CASSSRRGPYQETQYF.

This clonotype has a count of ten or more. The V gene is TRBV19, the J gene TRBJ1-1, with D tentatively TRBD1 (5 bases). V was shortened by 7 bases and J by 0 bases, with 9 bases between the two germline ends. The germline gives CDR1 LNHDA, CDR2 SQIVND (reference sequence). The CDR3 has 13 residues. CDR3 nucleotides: TGTGCCAGTAACCCGACAGTGAACACTGAAGCTTTCTTT. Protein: CASNPTVNTEAFF.

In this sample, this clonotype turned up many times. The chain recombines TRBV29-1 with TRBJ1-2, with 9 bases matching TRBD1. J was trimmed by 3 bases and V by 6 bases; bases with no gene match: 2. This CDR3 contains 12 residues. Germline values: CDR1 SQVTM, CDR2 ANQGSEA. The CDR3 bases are TGCAGCGTCGGGGACAGGGACTATGGCTACACCTTC. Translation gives CSVGDRDYGYTF.

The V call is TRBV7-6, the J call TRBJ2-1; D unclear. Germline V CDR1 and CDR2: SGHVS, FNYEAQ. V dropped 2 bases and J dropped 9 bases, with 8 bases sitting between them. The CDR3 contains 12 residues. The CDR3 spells CASSLPPAEQFF. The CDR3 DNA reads TGTGCCAGCAGCTTACCCCCTGCTGAGCAGTTCTTC.

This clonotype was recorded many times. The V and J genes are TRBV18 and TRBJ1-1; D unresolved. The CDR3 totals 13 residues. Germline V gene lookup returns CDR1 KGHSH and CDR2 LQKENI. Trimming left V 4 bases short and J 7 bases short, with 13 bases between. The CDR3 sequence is CASSQVGRSEAFF. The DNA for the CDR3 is TGTGCCAGCTCACAAGTTGGGCGGAGTGAAGCTTTCTTT.

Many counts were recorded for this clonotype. The CDR3 DNA follows: TGCAGTGCTAGCGCCCGGAAGGAGACCCAGTACTTC. Translation gives CSASARKETQYF. The chain links TRBV20-1 to TRBJ2-5; D call uncertain. The V and J ends lost 3 bases and 5 bases respectively, with 10 bases between them. Germline V lookup: CDR1 DFQATT, CDR2 SNEGSKA (reference sequence). The CDR3 has 12 amino acids.

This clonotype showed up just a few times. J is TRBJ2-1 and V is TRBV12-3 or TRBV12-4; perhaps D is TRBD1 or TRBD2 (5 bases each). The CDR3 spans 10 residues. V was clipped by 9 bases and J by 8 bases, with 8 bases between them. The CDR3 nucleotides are TGTGCCAGTAGGGGAGATGAGCAGTTCTTC. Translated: CASRGDEQFF.

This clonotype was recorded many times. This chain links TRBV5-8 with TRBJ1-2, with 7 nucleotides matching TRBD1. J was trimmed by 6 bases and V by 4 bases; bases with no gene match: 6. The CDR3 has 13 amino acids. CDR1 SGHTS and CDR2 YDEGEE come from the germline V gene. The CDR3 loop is CASSEDRFDGYTF. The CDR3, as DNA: TGTGCCAGCAGCGAGGACAGGTTCGATGGCTACACCTTC.

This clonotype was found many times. The DNA of the CDR3 is TGCAGTGCTAGGTGGAGCACAGATACGCAGTATTTT. As protein: CSARWSTDTQYF. The chain combines TRBV20-1 with TRBJ2-3; D is unclear. The CDR3 length is 12 residues. Germline V gene sequence: CDR1 DFQATT, CDR2 SNEGSKA (reference sequence). V gave up 3 bases and J gave up 0 bases, with 4 bases separating them.

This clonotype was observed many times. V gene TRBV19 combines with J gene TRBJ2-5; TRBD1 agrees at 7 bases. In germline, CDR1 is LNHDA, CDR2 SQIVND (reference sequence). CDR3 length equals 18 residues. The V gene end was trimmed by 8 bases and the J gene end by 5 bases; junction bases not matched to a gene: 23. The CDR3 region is CASRGGRETTGPFETQYF. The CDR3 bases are TGTGCCAGTCGAGGGGGCAGGGAGACGACAGGGCCTTTCGAGACCCAGTACTTC. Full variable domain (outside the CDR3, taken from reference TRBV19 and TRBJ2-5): DGGITQSPKYLFRKEGQNVTLSCEQNLNHDAMYWYRQDPGQGLRLIYYSQIVNDFQKGDIAEGYSVSREKKESFPLTVTSAQKNPTAFYLCASRGGRETTGPFETQYFGPGTRLLVL.

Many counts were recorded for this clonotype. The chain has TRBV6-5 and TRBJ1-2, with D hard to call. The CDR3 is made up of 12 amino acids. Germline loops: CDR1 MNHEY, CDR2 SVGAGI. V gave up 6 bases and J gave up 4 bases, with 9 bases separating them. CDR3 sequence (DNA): TGTGCCAGCAGACGTGACATCTATGGCTACACCTTC. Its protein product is CASRRDIYGYTF.

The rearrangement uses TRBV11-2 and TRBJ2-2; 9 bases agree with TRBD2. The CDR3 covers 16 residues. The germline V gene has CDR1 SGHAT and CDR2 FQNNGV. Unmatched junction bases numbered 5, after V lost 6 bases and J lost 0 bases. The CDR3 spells CASRPRLAANTGELFF. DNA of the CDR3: TGTGCCAGCAGACCTAGACTAGCGGCGAACACCGGGGAGCTGTTTTTT.

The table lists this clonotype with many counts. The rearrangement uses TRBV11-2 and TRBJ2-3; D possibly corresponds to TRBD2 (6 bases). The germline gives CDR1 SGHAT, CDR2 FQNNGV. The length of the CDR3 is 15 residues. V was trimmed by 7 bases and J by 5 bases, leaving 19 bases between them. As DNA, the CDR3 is TGTGCCAGCACCTTGGAGGGATCAACGTTAGATACGCAGTATTTT. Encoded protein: CASTLEGSTLDTQYF.

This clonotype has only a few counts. CDR3 DNA sequence: TGTGCCAGCAGCCAAGTGCACAGCTCCTACGAGCAGTACTTC. The encoded protein is CASSQVHSSYEQYF. The V call is TRBV4-2, the J call TRBJ2-7; D unclear. Trimming left V 1 base short and J 0 bases short, with 7 bases between. Looked up from germline, CDR1 is LGHNA and CDR2 is YNFKEQ. The CDR3 sequence is 14 residues long.

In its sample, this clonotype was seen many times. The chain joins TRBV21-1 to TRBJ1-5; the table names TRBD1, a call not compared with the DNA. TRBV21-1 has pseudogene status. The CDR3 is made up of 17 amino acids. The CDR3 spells CASSTTRRTGVVQPQHF. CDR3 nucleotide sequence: TGTGCCAGCAGCACAACCCGCCGGACAGGGGTGGTTCAGCCCCAGCATTTT.

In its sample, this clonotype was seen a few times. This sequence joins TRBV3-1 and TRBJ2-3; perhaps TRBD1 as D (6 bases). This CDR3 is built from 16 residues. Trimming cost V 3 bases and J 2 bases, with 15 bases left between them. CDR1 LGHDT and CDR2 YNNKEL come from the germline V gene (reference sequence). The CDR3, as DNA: TGTGCCAGCAGCCAGTTACAGGGATTTTCCACAGATACGCAGTATTTT. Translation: CASSQLQGFSTDTQYF.

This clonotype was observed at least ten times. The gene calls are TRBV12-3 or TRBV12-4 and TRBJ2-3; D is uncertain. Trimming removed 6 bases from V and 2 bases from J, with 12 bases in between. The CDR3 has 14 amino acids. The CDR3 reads CASSLGVYTDTQYF. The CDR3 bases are TGTGCCAGCAGCCTTGGGGTTTACACAGATACGCAGTATTTT.

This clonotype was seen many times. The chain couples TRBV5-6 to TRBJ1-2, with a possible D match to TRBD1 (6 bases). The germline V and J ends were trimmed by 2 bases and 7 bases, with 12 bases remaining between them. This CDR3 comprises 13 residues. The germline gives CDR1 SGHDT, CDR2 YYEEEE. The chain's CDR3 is CASSFRQAGGYTF. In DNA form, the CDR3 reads TGTGCCAGCAGCTTTAGACAGGCAGGTGGCTACACCTTC.

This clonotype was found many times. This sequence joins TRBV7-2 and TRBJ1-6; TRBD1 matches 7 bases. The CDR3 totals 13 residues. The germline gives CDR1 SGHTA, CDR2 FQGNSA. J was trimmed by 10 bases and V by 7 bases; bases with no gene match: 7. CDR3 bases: TGTGCCAGCAACAGACAGGGCGAATCACCCCTCCACTTT. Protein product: CASNRQGESPLHF. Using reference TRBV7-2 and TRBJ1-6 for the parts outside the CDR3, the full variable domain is GAGVSQSPSNKVTEKGKDVELRCDPISGHTALYWYRQSLGQGLEFLIYFQGNSAPDKSGLPSDRFSAERTGGSVSTLTIQRTQQEDSAVYLCASNRQGESPLHFGNGTRLTVT.

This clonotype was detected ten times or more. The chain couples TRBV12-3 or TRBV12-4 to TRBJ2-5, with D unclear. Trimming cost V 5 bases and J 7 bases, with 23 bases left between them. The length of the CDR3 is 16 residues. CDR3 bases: TGTGCCAGCAGTGCTGCTCGGAGCCCCTCTTCTGGGACCCAGTACTTC. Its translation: CASSAARSPSSGTQYF.

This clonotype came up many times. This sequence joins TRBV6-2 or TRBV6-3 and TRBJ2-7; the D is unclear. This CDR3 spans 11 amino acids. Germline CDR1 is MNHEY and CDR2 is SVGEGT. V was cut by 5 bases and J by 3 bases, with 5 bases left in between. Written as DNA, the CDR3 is TGTGCCAGCAGTCCCTTCTACGAGCAGTACTTC. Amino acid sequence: CASSPFYEQYF.

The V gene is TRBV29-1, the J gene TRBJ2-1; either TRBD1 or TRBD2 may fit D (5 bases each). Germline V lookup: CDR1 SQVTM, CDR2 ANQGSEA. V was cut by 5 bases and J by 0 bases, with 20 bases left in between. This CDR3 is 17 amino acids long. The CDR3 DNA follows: TGCAGCGTTCCACGTCCCACCGGGACCATCTCCTACAATGAGCAGTTCTTC. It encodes CSVPRPTGTISYNEQFF.

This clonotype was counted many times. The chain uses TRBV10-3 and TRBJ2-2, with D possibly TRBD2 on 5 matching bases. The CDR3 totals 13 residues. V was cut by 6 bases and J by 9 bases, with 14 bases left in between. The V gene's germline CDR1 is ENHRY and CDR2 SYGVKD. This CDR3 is CAIRMEERWELFF. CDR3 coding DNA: TGTGCCATCAGGATGGAGGAAAGGTGGGAGCTGTTTTTT.

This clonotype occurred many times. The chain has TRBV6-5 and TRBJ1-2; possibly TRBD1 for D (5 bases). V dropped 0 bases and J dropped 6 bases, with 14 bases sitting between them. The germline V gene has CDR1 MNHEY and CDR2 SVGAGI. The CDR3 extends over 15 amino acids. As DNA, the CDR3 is TGTGCCAGCAGTTACTCGTCATACGGGGCGCATGGCTACACCTTC. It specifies CASSYSSYGAHGYTF.

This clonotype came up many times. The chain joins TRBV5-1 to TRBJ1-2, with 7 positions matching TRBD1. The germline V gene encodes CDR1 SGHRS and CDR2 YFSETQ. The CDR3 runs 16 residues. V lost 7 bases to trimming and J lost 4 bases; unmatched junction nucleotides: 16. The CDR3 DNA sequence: TGCGCCAGCCACCCGGGGGGACAGAAGGGTTTCTATGGCTACACCTTC. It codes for CASHPGGQKGFYGYTF.

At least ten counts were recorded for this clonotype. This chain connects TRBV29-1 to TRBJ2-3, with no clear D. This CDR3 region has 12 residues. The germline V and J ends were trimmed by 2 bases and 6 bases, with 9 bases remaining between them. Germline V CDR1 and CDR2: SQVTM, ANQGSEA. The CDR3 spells CSVEKMGDTQYF. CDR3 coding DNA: TGCAGCGTTGAAAAAATGGGGGATACGCAGTATTTT.